The 21 T cell receptor beta chains below were found in one sample sequenced in a study of T cells in tuberculosis. Sorting used thawed, overnight-rested PBMC stained with anti-CD3, a viability dye and GMM-loaded CD1B tetramer. C32 glucose monomycolate from Rhodococcus equi was loaded onto the CD1B tetramers. Libraries were prepared by immunoSEQ multiplex PCR; TCRdb keeps only in-frame clonotypes and omits some of them. The data show more than 70,000 clones, with roughly 91% seen just once and approximately 2% held by the top ten. The sequenced sample consisted of CD1b-GMM tetramer-negative cells sorted from PBMCs. These receptors came from an adult woman with latent tuberculosis.

CDR3: CSHGTGGFIGANVLTF. As DNA, the CDR3 is TGCAGCCACGGGACAGGGGGCTTCATTGGGGCCAACGTCCTGACTTTC. The chain carries TRBV29-1 and TRBJ2-6, with 12 bases identical to TRBD1. CDR3 length: 16 residues. Germline assignment: CDR1 SQVTM and CDR2 ANQGSEA. J gave up 3 bases and V 8 bases, and 8 bases lay outside the gene matches.

This chain uses TRBV4-2 with TRBJ2-3; TRBD2 aligns across 7 bases. CDR1 and CDR2 (germline): LGHNA, YNFKEQ. The junction had 6 bases not matched to a gene; V was cut back by 0 bases and J by 3 bases. The CDR3 spans 16 residues. The CDR3 bases are TGTGCCAGCAGCCAAGAGGCGGGGGAGAGGACAGATACGCAGTATTTT. This translates into CASSQEAGERTDTQYF.

The V gene is TRBV27, the J gene TRBJ2-1; 11 bases match TRBD2. Germline-derived CDR1 and CDR2 are MNHEY and SMNVEV (reference sequence). Losses at the gene ends were 7 bases for V and 15 bases for J; bases not matched to a gene: 14. CDR3 length: 14 amino acids. As DNA, the CDR3 is TGTGCCAGCAATCTAATCGCTAGCGGGGGGAGGCTGTTCTTC. It specifies CASNLIASGGRLFF.

The chain carries TRBV6-6 and TRBJ1-1; the D gene is possibly TRBD1 (6 bases). Trimming took 2 bases from V and 8 from J, leaving 15 bases between them. Germline CDR1 MNHNY, CDR2 SVGAGI (reference sequence). The CDR3 runs to 14 residues. The CDR3 DNA follows: TGTGCCAGCAGTTACACCCGGACAGTGAAAGAAGCTTTCTTT. It specifies CASSYTRTVKEAFF.

The chain recombines TRBV2 with TRBJ2-1, with TRBD2 matching over 9 bases. The germline V gene has CDR1 SNHLY and CDR2 FYNNEI. With 5 bases clipped from V and 5 bases from J, the junction kept 10 bases outside the gene matches. This CDR3 contains 16 residues. CDR3 in amino acids: CASSTPRRGGNNEQFF. The CDR3 bases are TGTGCCAGCAGTACCCCCAGGCGGGGGGGCAACAATGAGCAGTTCTTC.

V usage is TRBV7-2 and J usage is TRBJ2-5, with a tentative D call TRBD2 (6 bases). CDR1 SGHTA and CDR2 FQGNSA come from the germline V gene. V lost 5 bases to trimming and J lost 2 bases, with 12 bases between them. This CDR3 contains 14 residues. CDR3 coding DNA: TGTGCCAGCAGCCCGGCCGGGACTCAAGAGACCCAGTACTTC. Protein sequence: CASSPAGTQETQYF.

This rearrangement joins TRBV6-6 to TRBJ2-3; TRBD2 aligns across 10 bases. The V gene's germline CDR1 is MNHNY and CDR2 SVGAGI (reference sequence). Losses at the gene ends were 6 bases for V and 4 bases for J; bases not matched to a gene: 7. The CDR3 is 15 residues long. CDR3 sequence: CASSPSSGGSDTQYF. CDR3 DNA sequence: TGTGCCAGCAGCCCATCTAGCGGGGGATCAGATACGCAGTATTTT.

This chain links TRBV11-2 with TRBJ2-5; 7 nucleotides align to TRBD2. J lost 7 bases, V lost 7 bases, and 9 bases had no gene match. The CDR3 has 13 amino acids. CDR1 and CDR2 (germline): SGHAT, FQNNGV. The chain's CDR3 is CASTTSPPGTQYF. DNA of the CDR3: TGTGCCAGCACGACTAGCCCGCCGGGGACCCAGTACTTC.

The V call is TRBV13, the J call TRBJ2-5; 7 bases are shared with TRBD1. Germline loops: CDR1 PRHDT, CDR2 FYEKMQ (reference sequence). The CDR3 contains 15 residues. The trim removed 2 bases at V and 1 base at J, leaving 4 bases unmatched. This chain's CDR3 is CASSLNPGGQETQYF. As DNA, the CDR3 is TGTGCCAGCAGCTTAAATCCAGGGGGCCAAGAGACCCAGTACTTC.

The chain couples TRBV11-2 to TRBJ2-3; D is uncertain. The CDR3 consists of 14 residues. V gave up 5 bases and J gave up 3 bases, with 12 bases separating them. CDR1 and CDR2 from the germline V gene are SGHAT and FQNNGV. In DNA form, the CDR3 reads TGTGCCAGCAGCCCCTACTTAGCTACAGATACGCAGTATTTT. Translated, it gives CASSPYLATDTQYF.

The V gene is TRBV19, the J gene TRBJ2-7, with D possibly being TRBD1 (5 bases). This CDR3 is 12 amino acids long. Trimming cost V 1 base and J 6 bases, with 7 bases left between them. CDR1 is LNHDA, CDR2 SQIVND, per germline (reference sequence). CDR3 sequence: CASSIGGREQYF. The CDR3 nucleotides are TGTGCCAGTAGTATAGGGGGCCGCGAGCAGTACTTC.

This rearrangement joins TRBV27 to TRBJ2-5; 7 nucleotides align to TRBD1. Germline CDR1 reads MNHEY; CDR2 reads SMNVEV (reference sequence). This CDR3 is 14 amino acids long. V shed 6 bases and J 5 bases; nucleotides not matched to a gene: 9. CDR3: CASSHARDSETQYF. CDR3 nucleotide sequence: TGTGCCAGCAGCCACGCCAGGGACAGCGAGACCCAGTACTTC.

This chain links TRBV6-4 with TRBJ2-3; TRBD2 agrees at 8 bases. This CDR3 spans 15 amino acids. V lost 5 bases to trimming and J lost 1 base; unmatched junction nucleotides: 5. Germline V gene lookup returns CDR1 MRHNA and CDR2 SNTAGT. In DNA form, the CDR3 reads TGTGCCAGCAGTCCTCAAGCGGGGGGCACAGATACGCAGTATTTT. Translated: CASSPQAGGTDTQYF.

V and J are TRBV29-1 and TRBJ2-1; tentative D call: TRBD1 (5 bases). V dropped 7 bases and J dropped 8 bases, with 24 bases sitting between them. The CDR3 extends over 15 amino acids. Germline CDR1 reads SQVTM; CDR2 reads ANQGSEA. This CDR3 reads CSALPGRQGLYEQFF. The CDR3 DNA reads as TGCAGCGCCCTCCCAGGTCGGCAGGGTCTCTATGAGCAGTTCTTC.

The V gene is TRBV2, the J gene TRBJ1-2, with D unresolved. Trimming removed 2 bases from V and 7 bases from J, with 14 bases in between. The CDR3 is made up of 14 amino acids. From germline, CDR1 is SNHLY and CDR2 FYNNEI. This chain's CDR3 is CASSESPGISGYTF. CDR3 DNA sequence: TGTGCCAGCAGTGAATCACCGGGGATAAGTGGCTACACCTTC.

The chain carries TRBV9 and TRBJ2-2; TRBD2 matches 7 bases. Trimming cost V 0 bases and J 4 bases; bases outside gene matches: 6. Germline values: CDR1 SGDLS, CDR2 YYNGEE. This CDR3 is built from 16 residues. CDR3 nucleotides: TGTGCCAGCAGCGTAGGGGGGGGTCAAATCACCGGGGAGCTGTTTTTT. Translated, it gives CASSVGGGQITGELFF.

This clone has a single count. The chain carries TRBV28 and TRBJ1-4, with 10 bases aligning to TRBD1. Trimming took 6 bases from V and 3 from J; bases not matched to a gene: 7. Germline V gives CDR1 MDHEN, CDR2 SYDVKM. The CDR3 runs 16 residues. CDR3 nucleotides: TGTGCCAGCAGGGGACAGGGGCTTTTTCCTAATGAAAAACTGTTTTTT. Protein: CASRGQGLFPNEKLFF.

V and J are TRBV14 and TRBJ2-2; the D is unclear. The germline gives CDR1 SGHDN, CDR2 FVKESK. Deletions cut 7 bases from V and 8 bases from J, with 17 bases between. The CDR3 loop spans 14 amino acids. Here the CDR3 reads CASNNEALAGELFF. The CDR3 DNA reads TGTGCCAGCAATAACGAGGCATTGGCAGGGGAGCTGTTTTTT.

The J gene is TRBJ2-1, the V gene TRBV4-1, with D possibly TRBD2 on 6 matching bases. CDR1 is MGHRA and CDR2 is YSYEKL in the germline V gene. The CDR3 length is 16 residues. V lost 3 bases, J lost 0 bases, and 12 bases lay in between. The CDR3 DNA reads as TGCGCCAGCAGCCACCTCGCGGGGAGCTCCTACAATGAGCAGTTCTTC. This gives the protein CASSHLAGSSYNEQFF.

In DNA form, the CDR3 reads TGTGCCAGCAGCCAACAGACCGGGGAGCTGTTTTTT. It is translated as CASSQQTGELFF. This rearrangement joins TRBV5-6 to TRBJ2-2; D ambiguous. CDR1 SGHDT and CDR2 YYEEEE come from the germline V gene. V gave up 4 bases and J gave up 5 bases, with 6 bases separating them. The CDR3 runs to 12 residues.

The chain recombines TRBV5-1 with TRBJ2-5, with a tentative D call TRBD2 (6 bases). With 0 bases removed from V and 7 bases from J, the gap between germline ends came to 10 bases. The CDR3 totals 13 residues. CDR1 and CDR2 from the germline V gene are SGHRS and YFSETQ. The CDR3 nucleotides are TGCGCCAGCAGCTTGGGGGACGGGGGGACCCAGTACTTC. It codes for CASSLGDGGTQYF. Together with reference TRBV5-1 and TRBJ2-5, the CDR3 gives the full variable domain: KAGVTQTPRYLIKTRGQQVTLSCSPISGHRSVSWYQQTPGQGLQFLFEYFSETQRNKGNFPGRFSGRQFSNSRSEMNVSTLELGDSALYLCASSLGDGGTQYFGPGTRLLVL.